This T cell receptor (beta chain) was identified in a study of T cells expressing NK-cell markers. Study details: The TCR beta repertoires were obtained from sorted CD3+CD56+NKG2C+, CD3+CD56+NKG2C- and CD3+CD56-NKG2C+ T cells.

The germline V gene encodes CDR1 SGHRS and CDR2 YFSETQ. CDR3 length: 14 amino acids. TCRdb re-analyzed the 5' RACE reads; it lists each CDR3 protein once, without DNA. The sample holds 250,000 or so distinct CDR3 sequences. Worth noting for this clonotype: Its antigen is undetermined.

Study-wide findings and caveats: NKG2C+ dominant clonotypes from about 6 donors made up roughly 1.0-7.0% of CD8+ T cells.

V is TRBV5-1 and J is TRBJ2-7; TCRdb picks TRBD1, but there is no DNA to check that call. The clonotype originates from a woman between 18 and 75 years old in good health. Sample: blood T cells: a sorted CD56 or NKG2C T cell subset, CD4+ or CD8+ T cells, or bulk PBMC T cells (not recorded which). CDR3 sequence: CASSGDRGAYEQYF.